What follows are 10 T cell receptor beta chains derived from one specimen sequenced in a study of neurological immune-mediated disorders. A single record per CDR3 protein comes from TCRdb applying MiXCR to the 5' RACE reads. The sample gives fewer than 90,000 distinct CDR3 sequences, about 9.3% of which show up once; under 2% is in the top ten. Sequences were obtained from PBMCs. The receptor source for this set is a man aged 35-49 years in good health.

The table lists this clonotype with many counts. V and J are TRBV14 and TRBJ2-5; 10 nucleotides align to TRBD2. The junction had 7 bases not matched to a gene; V was cut back by 1 base and J by 5 bases. Germline lookup yields CDR1 SGHDN and CDR2 FVKESK. The CDR3 loop spans 16 amino acids. DNA of the CDR3: TGTGCCAGCAGCCAAGGTGCTAGCGGGAGCTGGGAGACCCAGTACTTC. Encoded protein: CASSQGASGSWETQYF.

This clonotype was seen ten or more times. The rearrangement links TRBV5-5 to TRBJ1-1; D might be TRBD1 (6 bases). CDR3 size: 14 residues. Trimming removed 4 bases from V and 4 bases from J, with 14 bases in between. Germline-derived CDR1 and CDR2 are SGHKS and YYEKEE (reference sequence). CDR3 coding DNA: TGTGCCAGCAGCCGACAGGAGGGGCTCACTGAAGCTTTCTTT. Protein: CASSRQEGLTEAFF.

In its sample, this clonotype was seen many times. The chain carries TRBV4-2 and TRBJ1-2; possibly TRBD1 for D (5 bases). V gave up 1 base and J gave up 8 bases, with 17 bases separating them. The CDR3 runs 15 residues. In germline, CDR1 is LGHNA, CDR2 YNFKEQ. CDR3 sequence (DNA): TGTGCCAGCAGCCAAGTGGGGAGCAGGGCCGGCGGCTACACCTTC. This codes for CASSQVGSRAGGYTF.

This clonotype appeared many times. The V gene is TRBV5-1, the J gene TRBJ1-2; D possibly corresponds to TRBD1 (5 bases). The V end was cut by 0 bases, the J end by 7 bases, with 13 bases between. Per germline, CDR1 SGHRS and CDR2 YFSETQ. This CDR3 is 14 amino acids long. For the CDR3, the DNA is TGCGCCAGCAGCTTGGCCTTGGCGACAGTTGGCTACACCTTC. The encoded protein is CASSLALATVGYTF.

This clonotype has just a few counts. The rearrangement links TRBV6-6 to TRBJ2-7, with D maybe TRBD2 (5 bases). CDR1 is MNHNY and CDR2 is SVGAGI in the germline V gene (reference sequence). This CDR3 is built from 16 residues. Trimming cost V 2 bases and J 0 bases, with 14 bases left between them. CDR3 sequence reads: CASSYQRISSSYEQYF. Written as DNA, the CDR3 is TGTGCCAGCAGTTACCAGCGGATTAGCTCCTCCTACGAGCAGTACTTC.

V usage is TRBV3-1 and J usage is TRBJ2-7; 9 bases map to TRBD2. This CDR3 contains 15 residues. Germline V gives CDR1 LGHDT, CDR2 YNNKEL (reference sequence). Trimming at V came to 0 bases and at J to 6 bases, leaving 6 bases not matched to a gene. In DNA form, the CDR3 reads TGTGCCAGCAGCCAAGATTTGGGACTAGCCGGCGAGCAGTACTTC. Translated, it gives CASSQDLGLAGEQYF.

This clonotype was observed many times. This rearrangement joins TRBV7-2 to TRBJ1-2; the D is unclear. Trimming left V 2 bases short and J 8 bases short, with 12 bases between. Germline V CDR1 and CDR2: SGHTA, FQGNSA. This CDR3 region has 13 residues. CDR3 in DNA: TGTGCCAGCAGCTTATACTCCGGGCAGGGCTACACCTTC. It encodes CASSLYSGQGYTF. Filled out from reference TRBV7-2 and TRBJ1-2, the complete variable domain reads GAGVSQSPSNKVTEKGKDVELRCDPISGHTALYWYRQSLGQGLEFLIYFQGNSAPDKSGLPSDRFSAERTGGSVSTLTIQRTQQEDSAVYLCASSLYSGQGYTFGSGTRLTVV.

This chain joins TRBV18 and TRBJ2-6, with 7 bases fitting TRBD1. Germline CDR1 reads KGHSH; CDR2 reads LQKENI. The length of the CDR3 is 19 residues. Trimming cost V 0 bases and J 0 bases; bases outside gene matches: 8. The CDR3 protein is CASSPPMRTGRSGANVLTF. DNA of the CDR3: TGTGCCAGCTCACCACCGATGAGGACAGGCCGCTCTGGGGCCAACGTCCTGACTTTC.

The sample holds many counts of this clonotype. This rearrangement joins TRBV12-3 or TRBV12-4 to TRBJ1-1; a possible D gene is TRBD1 (6 bases). Trimming took off 7 bases at V and 1 base at J, with 7 bases between the two ends. The CDR3 length is 12 residues. The CDR3 coding sequence is TGTGCCAGCACGGACAGGAACACTGAAGCTTTCTTT. Amino acid sequence: CASTDRNTEAFF.

Ten or more counts support this clonotype. V gene TRBV27 combines with J gene TRBJ2-2; a possible D gene is TRBD2 (5 bases). The CDR3 has 15 residues. Per germline, CDR1 MNHEY and CDR2 SMNVEV (reference sequence). Trimming took off 2 bases at V and 4 bases at J, with 11 bases between the two ends. The CDR3 nucleotides read TGTGCCAGCAGTTTAGCAAGCCGGGGCACCGGGGAGCTGTTTTTT. Residues: CASSLASRGTGELFF.